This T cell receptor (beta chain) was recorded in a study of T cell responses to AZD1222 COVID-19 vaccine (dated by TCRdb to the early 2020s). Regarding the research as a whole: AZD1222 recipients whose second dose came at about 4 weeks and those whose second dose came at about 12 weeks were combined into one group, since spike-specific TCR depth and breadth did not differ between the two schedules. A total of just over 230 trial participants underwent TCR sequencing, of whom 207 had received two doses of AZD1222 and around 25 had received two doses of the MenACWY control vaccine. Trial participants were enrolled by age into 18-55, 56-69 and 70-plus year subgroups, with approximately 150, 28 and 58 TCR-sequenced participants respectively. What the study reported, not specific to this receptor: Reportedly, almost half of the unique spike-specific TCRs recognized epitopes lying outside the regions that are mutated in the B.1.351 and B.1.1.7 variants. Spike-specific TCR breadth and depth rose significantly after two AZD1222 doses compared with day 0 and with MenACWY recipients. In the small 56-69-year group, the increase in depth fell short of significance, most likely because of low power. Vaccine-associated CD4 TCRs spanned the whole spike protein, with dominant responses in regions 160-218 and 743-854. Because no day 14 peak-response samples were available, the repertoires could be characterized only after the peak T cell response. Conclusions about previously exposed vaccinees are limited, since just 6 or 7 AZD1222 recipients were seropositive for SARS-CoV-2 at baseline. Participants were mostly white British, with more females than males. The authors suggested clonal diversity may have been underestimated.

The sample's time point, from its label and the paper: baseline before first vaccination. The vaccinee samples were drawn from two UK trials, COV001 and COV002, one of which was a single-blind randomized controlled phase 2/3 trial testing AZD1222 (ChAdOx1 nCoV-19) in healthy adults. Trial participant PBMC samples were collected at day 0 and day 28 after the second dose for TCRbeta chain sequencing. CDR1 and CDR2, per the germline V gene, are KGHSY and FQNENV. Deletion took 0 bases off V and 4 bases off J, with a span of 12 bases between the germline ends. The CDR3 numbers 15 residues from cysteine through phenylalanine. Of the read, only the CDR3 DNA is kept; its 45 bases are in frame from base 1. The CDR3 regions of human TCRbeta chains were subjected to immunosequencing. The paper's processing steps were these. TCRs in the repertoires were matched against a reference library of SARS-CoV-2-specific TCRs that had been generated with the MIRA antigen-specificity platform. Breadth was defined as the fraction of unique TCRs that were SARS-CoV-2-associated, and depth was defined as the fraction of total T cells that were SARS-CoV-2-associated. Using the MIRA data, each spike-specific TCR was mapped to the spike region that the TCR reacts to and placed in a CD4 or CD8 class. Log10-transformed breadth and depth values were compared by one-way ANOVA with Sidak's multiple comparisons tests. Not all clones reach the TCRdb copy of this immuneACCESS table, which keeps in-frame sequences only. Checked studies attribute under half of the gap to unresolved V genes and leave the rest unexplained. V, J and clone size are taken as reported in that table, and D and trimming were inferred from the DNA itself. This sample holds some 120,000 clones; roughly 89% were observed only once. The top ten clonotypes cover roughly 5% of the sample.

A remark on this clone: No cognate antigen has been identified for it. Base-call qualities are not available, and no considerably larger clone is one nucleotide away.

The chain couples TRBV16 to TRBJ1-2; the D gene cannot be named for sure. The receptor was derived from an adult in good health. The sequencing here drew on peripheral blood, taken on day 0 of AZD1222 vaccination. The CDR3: CASSQSQASLYGYTF. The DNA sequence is TGTGCCAGCAGCCAATCTCAGGCCAGCCTCTATGGCTACACCTTC.